The TCR beta chain described here comes from a study of shared clonotypes between healthy human individuals. In regard to this clone: Antigen specificity is unknown.

Study processing details: Junction-only sequences without quality scores were provided by ImmunoSEQ, so filtering was different. Assay used: immunoSEQ multiplex PCR; TCRdb lists only in-frame clones, some missing. That table is the source of V, J and clone size, and D and trimming were worked out from the DNA. The sample has around 2.1 million clones; about 92% are singletons. Findings and limits, study-wide: Compared with memory subsets, naive subsets generally had larger estimated richness. Sampling was confined to blood; repertoires within tissues likely differ.

Unmatched junction bases numbered 8, after V lost 4 bases and J lost 6 bases. This CDR3 contains 17 residues. Germline V gene sequence: CDR1 SGHNT, CDR2 YYREEE (reference sequence). The naive CD8 fraction comprised CD45RO-negative cells positively selected for CCR7 and excluded terminally differentiated effector memory CD45RA+ cells. Sequenced input: naive CD8+ T cells from PBMCs. The J gene is TRBJ2-2, the V gene TRBV5-4; 14 bases fit TRBD2. This TCR was recovered from a young man in good health. Some clones in this sample may be carry-over from other donors' samples. CDR3 sequence: CASSLGLAGGLAGELFF. The CDR3 DNA reads TGTGCCAGCAGCCTTGGACTAGCGGGAGGTTTAGCCGGGGAGCTGTTTTTT.